The clone carrying this T cell receptor beta chain showed up just a few times. The ends were cut back, 0 bases at V and 8 bases at J, with 21 bases in the middle. The CDR3 is 17 residues long. The germline V gene has CDR1 MDHEN and CDR2 SYDVKM. Original processing methods: Quantification of nucleated cells was approximated via reference gene primer amplification. The assay was immunoSEQ multiplex PCR, and TCRdb's table has in-frame clones only and misses some. The V and J calls and clone size are taken from that table; D and trimming were inferred from the DNA. The table lists about 61,000 clones, roughly 90% of them singletons, with over 20% in the top ten. The sample comes from a study of blood T cell repertoires in COVID-19. Study-wide background: There were acute and convalescent COVID-19 samples, and they came from the United States, Italy and Spain. PBMCs, B-cell-depleted T cells, or T cells were the source of the cDNA or gDNA that made up the material.

This receptor was identified in a woman between 45 and 60 years old with active or convalescent COVID-19. V and J are TRBV28 and TRBJ2-3; maybe TRBD2 (6 bases). The sequencing sample was made of peripheral blood. The CDR3 nucleotides are TGTGCCAGCAGTTTATGGGGGCTAGCGCAGGGTCCAGGTACGCAGTATTTT. Its protein product is CASSLWGLAQGPGTQYF.